This T cell receptor beta chain was documented in a study of regulatory T cells in long-lasting Graves disease. According to the study, TCR beta libraries were built with iRepertoire HTBI primers and CDR3-region Arm-PCR. TCRdb reanalysed the multiplex PCR reads using MiXCR and keeps one entry per CDR3 protein. In the table there are some 250,000 distinct CDR3 sequences, 18% of which are singletons. CDR1 MNHNS and CDR2 SASEGT come from the germline V gene. The V and J ends lost 1 base and 8 bases respectively, with 14 bases between them. This CDR3 spans 14 amino acids. Time point reported: newly diagnosed GD, antithyroid drugs for less than 3 months. RNA isolated from PBMCs was used to make the TCR library. The source of the patients was an endocrinology department in Xi'an, China. This sample was shared with a second study, whose subject was T cells in Graves' hyperthyroidism and ophthalmopathy. That work contributes: Carried out on the TCR CDR3, a first-round RT-PCR used the HTBI primer set.

The rearrangement uses TRBV6-1 and TRBJ1-2; D remains unclear. The sample consisted of peripheral blood mononuclear cells (PBMCs), taken at new diagnosis, from a patient treated with antithyroid drugs. This receptor was taken from a woman between 25 and 40 years old with Graves disease. The CDR3 protein is CASSEVGGLGGYTF. The CDR3 nucleotides are TGTGCCAGCAGTGAAGTAGGCGGATTGGGGGGCTACACCTTC.